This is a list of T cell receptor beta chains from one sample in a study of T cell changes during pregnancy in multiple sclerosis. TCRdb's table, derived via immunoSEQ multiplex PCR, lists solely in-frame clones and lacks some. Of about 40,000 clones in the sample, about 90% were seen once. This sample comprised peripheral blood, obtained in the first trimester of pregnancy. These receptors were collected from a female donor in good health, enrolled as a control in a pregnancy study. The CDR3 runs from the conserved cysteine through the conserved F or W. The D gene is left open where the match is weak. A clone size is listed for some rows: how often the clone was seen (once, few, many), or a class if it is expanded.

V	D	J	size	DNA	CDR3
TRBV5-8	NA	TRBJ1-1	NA	TGTGCCAGCAGCCCGGGAGGGAGGGTCGGGAACACTGAAGCTTTCTTT	CASSPGGRVGNTEAFF
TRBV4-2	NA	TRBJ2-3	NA	TGTGCCAGCAGCCAAGAAGGTTCGGGGTTGAGAGATACGCAGTATTTT	CASSQEGSGLRDTQYF
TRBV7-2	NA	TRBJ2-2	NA	TGTGCCAGCAGCTTGGGGCCGTGGCTCCGCACGAACACCGGGGAGCTGTTTTTT	CASSLGPWLRTNTGELFF
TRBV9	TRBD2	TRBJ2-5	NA	TGTGCCAGCAGCGTAGCAGAAGCGGGAGCGCGGGAGACCCAGTACTTC	CASSVAEAGARETQYF
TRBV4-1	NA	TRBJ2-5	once	TGCGCCAGCAGCCCCCCTGGCATTATGGAGACCCAGTACTTC	CASSPPGIMETQYF
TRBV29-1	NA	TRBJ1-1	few	TGCAGCACCAAAGGTGGGCAGGGCACTGAAGCTTTCTTT	CSTKGGQGTEAFF
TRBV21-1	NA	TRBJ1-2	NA	TGTGCCAGCAGCTTTCACAGGGGGGTCTATGGCTACACCTTC	CASSFHRGVYGYTF
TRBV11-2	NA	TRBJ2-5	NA	TGTGCCAGCAGCTTAGGCAGAAGAGGGTCGGGTCAAGAGACCCAGTACTTC	CASSLGRRGSGQETQYF
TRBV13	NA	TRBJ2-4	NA	TGTGCCAGCAGCCCGGGGTTGGGTGGAGGGGGCGAGGACATTCAGTACTTC	CASSPGLGGGGEDIQYF
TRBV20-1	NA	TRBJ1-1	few	TGCAGTGCTAGACAGGTCACTGAAGCTTTCTTT	CSARQVTEAFF
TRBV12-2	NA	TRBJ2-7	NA	TGTGCAAGTCGCTGGGGGACAGGGAGGTACGAGCAGTACTTC	CASRWGTGRYEQYF
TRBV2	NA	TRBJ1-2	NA	TGTGCCAGCAGTGACAGGGGAGAGGATGGCTACACCTTC	CASSDRGEDGYTF
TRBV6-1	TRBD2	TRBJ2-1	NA	TGTGCCAGCACTGGGACTAGCTTCAGTGAGCAGTTCTTC	CASTGTSFSEQFF
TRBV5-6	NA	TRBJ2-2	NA	TGTGCCAGCACCCTTAAGGTCCGGGCGGGCACCGGGGAGCTGTTTTTT	CASTLKVRAGTGELFF